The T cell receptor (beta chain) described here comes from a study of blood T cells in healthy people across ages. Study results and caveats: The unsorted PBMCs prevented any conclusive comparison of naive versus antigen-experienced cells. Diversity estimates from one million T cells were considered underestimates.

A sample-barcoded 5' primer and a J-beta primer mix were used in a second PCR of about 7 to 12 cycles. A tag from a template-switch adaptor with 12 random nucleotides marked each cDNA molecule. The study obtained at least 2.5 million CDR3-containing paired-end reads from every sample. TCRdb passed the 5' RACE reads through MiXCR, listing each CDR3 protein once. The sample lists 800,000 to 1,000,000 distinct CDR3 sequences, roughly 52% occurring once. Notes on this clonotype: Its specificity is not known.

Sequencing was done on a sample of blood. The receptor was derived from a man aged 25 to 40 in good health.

CDR3 amino acids: CASSLQLAGSNEQFF. DNA of the CDR3: TGTGCCAGCAGTCTGCAACTAGCGGGCAGCAATGAGCAGTTCTTC. The chain carries TRBV12-3 or TRBV12-4 and TRBJ2-1, with 9 bases matching TRBD2. Trimming at V came to 5 bases and at J to 6 bases, leaving 8 bases not matched to a gene. This CDR3 is 15 amino acids long.